Listed below are T cell receptor beta chains from one sample, sequenced in a study of regulatory T cells in long-lasting Graves disease. TCRdb reanalysed the multiplex PCR reads using MiXCR and keeps one entry per CDR3 protein. The sample yields 400,000 to 500,000 distinct CDR3 sequences, roughly 15% seen once. The data also belong to a second study, concerning T cells in Graves' hyperthyroidism and ophthalmopathy.

This sample comprised peripheral blood mononuclear cells (PBMCs), obtained at new diagnosis, from a patient treated with antithyroid drugs. The receptors shown here come from a woman aged 25 to 45 with Graves disease. CDR3s include the opening cysteine and the closing phenylalanine or tryptophan. D genes are given only for firm matches. Clone sizes are given selectively: once, few, many, or a class where the clone is expanded.

v_gene	abundance	d_gene	len	j_gene	CDR3nt	CDR3aa
TRBV14	many	NA	12	TRBJ2-1	TGTGCCAGCAGCCAAGTTCCGAATGAGCAGTTCTTC	CASSQVPNEQFF
TRBV24-1	many	NA	13	TRBJ2-2	TGTGCCACCAGTGAGACAAGATACGGGGAGCTGTTTTTT	CATSETRYGELFF
TRBV18	many	TRBD2	18	TRBJ2-1	TGTGCCAGCTCACAATCACCTTTGGCGGGAGCCGCCTACAATGAGCAGTTCTTC	CASSQSPLAGAAYNEQFF
TRBV2	many	TRBD1	15	TRBJ2-2	TGTGCCAGCAGTGAGGACAGGGGATCCACCGGGGAGCTGTTTTTT	CASSEDRGSTGELFF
TRBV19	NA	NA	16	TRBJ2-1	TGTGCCAGTAGTATTTATGGAGGGTGGGGGAACAATGAGCAGTTCTTC	CASSIYGGWGNNEQFF
TRBV4-1	NA	TRBD2	17	TRBJ2-3	TGCGCCAGCAGCCAAGCGCCTAGCGGGAGTTTCTCAGATACGCAGTATTTT	CASSQAPSGSFSDTQYF
TRBV4-3	few	NA	13	TRBJ1-3	TGCGCCAGCAGCCAAGACCGTGGAAACACCATATATTTT	CASSQDRGNTIYF
TRBV7-2	many	NA	16	TRBJ1-6	TGTGCCAGCAGCTCAGGTGGAGTGCGAGTTGATTCACCCCTCCACTTT	CASSSGGVRVDSPLHF
TRBV7-8	many	TRBD1	14	TRBJ1-4	TGTGCCAGCAGCCCGATCGACAGGGGTGAAAAACTGTTTTTT	CASSPIDRGEKLFF
TRBV6-1	many	NA	14	TRBJ2-5	TGTGCCAGCAGTGAAGAGGTCTATCCAGAGACCCAGTACTTC	CASSEEVYPETQYF
TRBV10-3	NA	NA	14	TRBJ2-1	TGTGCCTTGGGCCGGAGTTTGGACTACAATGAGCAGTTCTTC	CALGRSLDYNEQFF
TRBV3-1	few	NA	15	TRBJ2-7	TGTGCCAGCAGCCAAGATTTCGGAGATTCCTACGAGCAGTACTTC	CASSQDFGDSYEQYF
TRBV7-2	many	TRBD1	14	TRBJ1-1	TGTGCCAGCACCCAGGGGGTCTGGAACACTGAAGCTTTCTTT	CASTQGVWNTEAFF
TRBV29-1	many	NA	15	TRBJ1-1	TGCAGCGTTTCCGACAAGGGGGGAGCGAACACTGAAGCTTTCTTT	CSVSDKGGANTEAFF
TRBV12-3/TRBV12-4	many	NA	14	TRBJ1-5	TGTGCCAGCAGTTTTGGAACAGGCAGTCAGCCCCAGCATTTT	CASSFGTGSQPQHF
TRBV6-1	few	NA	17	TRBJ2-4	TGTGCCAGCAGTGAGACCCTCACCCGACAGGGGAGGGACATTCAGTACTTC	CASSETLTRQGRDIQYF
TRBV27	NA	NA	16	TRBJ2-7	TGTGCCAGCAGCGCAAAGACGCCGGGCTCCGGCTACGAGCAGTACTTC	CASSAKTPGSGYEQYF
TRBV7-2	many	NA	15	TRBJ2-1	TGTGCCAGCAGCCCGCGAGTTGCGGGAAGGAATGAGCAGTTCTTC	CASSPRVAGRNEQFF
TRBV4-1	NA	TRBD1	18	TRBJ2-6	TGCGCCAGCAGCCGCGAGACAGGGGGCTACTCTGGGGCCAACGTCCTGACTTTC	CASSRETGGYSGANVLTF
TRBV3-1	few	TRBD2	13	TRBJ2-3	TGTGCCAGCCGAGCGGGAGGGCCAGATACGCAGTATTTT	CASRAGGPDTQYF
TRBV20-1	many	NA	12	TRBJ2-7	TGCAGTGCTAGAATCGGGTATTACGAGCAGTACTTC	CSARIGYYEQYF
TRBV6-1	NA	NA	15	TRBJ1-1	TGTGCCAGCAGTGCCACAGGGTACGGGAACACTGAAGCTTTCTTT	CASSATGYGNTEAFF
TRBV18	many	NA	14	TRBJ2-7	TGTGCCAGCTCACCACCTAGCGTCGATAGGGAGCAGTACTTC	CASSPPSVDREQYF
TRBV7-6	many	NA	13	TRBJ1-5	TGTGCCAGCAGCTCACAGGGCGATCAGCCCCAGCATTTT	CASSSQGDQPQHF
TRBV30	many	TRBD2	15	TRBJ2-2	TGTGCCTGGAAGAGCGGGAGCGCCAACACCGGGGAGCTGTTTTTT	CAWKSGSANTGELFF
TRBV4-1	NA	TRBD1	17	TRBJ2-7	TGCGCCAGCAGCCAACCGGGACAGGGAATTTTCCCCTACGAGCAGTACTTC	CASSQPGQGIFPYEQYF
TRBV6-1	NA	NA	14	TRBJ2-2	TGTGCCAGCACGAGACCCTTCCCGACCGGGGAGCTGTTTTTT	CASTRPFPTGELFF
TRBV3-1	many	NA	14	TRBJ2-5	TGTGCCAGCAGCCCGGGGCCCGGGGGAGAGACCCAGTACTTC	CASSPGPGGETQYF
TRBV5-1	many	TRBD1	16	TRBJ1-1	TGCGCCAGCAGCCCCCGACAGGGCAATGTGAACACTGAAGCTTTCTTT	CASSPRQGNVNTEAFF
TRBV7-2	few	NA	13	TRBJ1-6	TGTGCCAGCAGCCCTCGAAGTAATTCACCCCTCCACTTT	CASSPRSNSPLHF
TRBV12-3/TRBV12-4	few	NA	15	TRBJ2-7	TGTGCCAGCAGTTTAACCGGGTTTAAGAATGGCGAGCAGTACTTC	CASSLTGFKNGEQYF
TRBV16	many	NA	13	TRBJ2-7	TGTGCCAGCAGCCAACCCAGCGGCCACGAGCAGTACTTC	CASSQPSGHEQYF
TRBV12-5	many	TRBD2	15	TRBJ2-1	TGTGCTAGTGGTTTGGTACTAGCGGGAGTGCATGAGCAGTTCTTC	CASGLVLAGVHEQFF
TRBV10-3	NA	TRBD1	13	TRBJ2-7	TGTGCCATCAGTGCGGACAGGGGGCGCGAGCAGTACTTC	CAISADRGREQYF
TRBV11-2	many	TRBD2	20	TRBJ2-3	TGTGCCAGCAGCTTCCCACCTAAGCGGGAGGGCCCTCAAAGCACAGATACGCAGTATTTT	CASSFPPKREGPQSTDTQYF
TRBV12-3/TRBV12-4	few	NA	13	TRBJ2-3	TGTGCCAGCAGTCCAACTAGGAGGGATACGCAGTATTTT	CASSPTRRDTQYF
TRBV20-1	NA	NA	13	TRBJ1-6	TGCAGTGTTGTGGGGGGGTATAATTCACCCCTCCACTTT	CSVVGGYNSPLHF
TRBV7-3	many	NA	16	TRBJ2-3	TGTGCCAGCAGCCTTTCACGGGACATCCAGGCAGATACGCAGTATTTT	CASSLSRDIQADTQYF
TRBV18	many	TRBD2	14	TRBJ2-2	TGTGCCAGCTCACTAGCGGGAGAGTACGGGGAGCTGTTTTTT	CASSLAGEYGELFF
TRBV15	many	TRBD1	16	TRBJ1-2	TGTGCCACCAGCAGAGACCGAGGGGGCGAGACCTATGGCTACACCTTC	CATSRDRGGETYGYTF
TRBV28	many	NA	14	TRBJ2-7	TGTGCCAGCAGTTTTGCTGGAGTCAGATACGAGCAGTACTTC	CASSFAGVRYEQYF
TRBV27	few	NA	15	TRBJ2-1	TGTGCCAGCAGTAACGACCAGCGGCATTACAATGAGCAGTTCTTC	CASSNDQRHYNEQFF
TRBV30	many	NA	12	TRBJ2-7	TGTGCCCGGAGTCCCGCCCGAGCTGAGCAGTACTTC	CARSPARAEQYF